The 7 T cell receptor beta chains reported below all come from one sample, sequenced in a study of spatial heterogeneity in lung cancer. TCRdb itself ran the 5' RACE reads through MiXCR, one entry per CDR3 protein. The sample has roughly 28,000 distinct CDR3 sequences; about 8.8% are singletons. Indicated time point: sample taken at primary tumor resection. Tumor, nontumor lung or frozen PBMC supplied whole RNA, sequenced without sorting. The specimen was PBMCs, collected at surgery. These receptors all come from a female donor with early-stage non-small cell lung cancer.

The table lists this clonotype with many counts. DNA for the CDR3: TGCGCCAGCAGCTTACAAGGGACAGGGGTCGACGAGCAGTACTTC. Its protein product is CASSLQGTGVDEQYF. V is TRBV5-1 and J is TRBJ2-7, with 10 bases matching TRBD1. The CDR3 extends over 15 amino acids. Unmatched junction bases numbered 7, after V lost 2 bases and J lost 5 bases. Germline V lookup: CDR1 SGHRS, CDR2 YFSETQ.

V is TRBV18 and J is TRBJ2-3; D unclear. V lost 1 base to trimming and J lost 4 bases, with 3 bases between them. The CDR3 is made up of 12 amino acids. Germline CDR1 reads KGHSH; CDR2 reads LQKENI. The CDR3 loop reads CASSPRPDTQYF. CDR3 bases: TGTGCCAGCTCACCACGCCCAGATACGCAGTATTTT.

The table lists this clonotype with many counts. The V gene is TRBV7-2, the J gene TRBJ2-1; D may correspond to TRBD1 or TRBD2 (6 bases each). Trimming shortened V by 2 bases and J by 8 bases, and 22 bases separated the two germline ends. CDR3 length: 17 amino acids. Germline V gene data show CDR1 as SGHTA and CDR2 as FQGNSA. CDR3: CASSLSPFRGRVDEQFF. DNA for the CDR3: TGTGCCAGCAGCTTAAGTCCGTTCCGGGGGCGGGTGGATGAGCAGTTCTTC.

The rearrangement joins TRBV28 to TRBJ1-6, with a possible D match to TRBD1 (5 bases). The CDR3 has 12 residues. CDR1 is MDHEN, CDR2 SYDVKM, per germline. V lost 9 bases and J lost 9, with 12 bases in between. CDR3 bases: TGTGCCAGTGTCAGGGAGGGTTCACCCCTCCACTTT. Encoded protein: CASVREGSPLHF.

V gene TRBV7-2 combines with J gene TRBJ2-7; the match to TRBD2 covers 7 bases. Trimming removed 1 base from V and 0 bases from J; junction bases left unmatched: 9. From germline, CDR1 is SGHTA and CDR2 FQGNSA. The CDR3 contains 17 residues. CDR3 DNA: TGTGCCAGCAGCTTAGAGCGGAGTCTAGCGGTCTCCTACGAGCAGTACGTC. Protein product: CASSLERSLAVSYEQYV.

This clonotype showed up many times. The chain couples TRBV7-9 to TRBJ1-2; D not resolved. CDR1 is SEHNR, CDR2 FQNEAQ, per germline (reference sequence). The CDR3 runs to 11 residues. V was shortened by 4 bases and J by 6 bases, with 6 bases between the two germline ends. This CDR3 is CASSSRNGYTF. CDR3 DNA: TGTGCCAGCAGCTCGAGGAATGGCTACACCTTC.

In its sample, this clonotype was seen many times. V is TRBV7-9 and J is TRBJ2-1; D gene unclear. Between the trimmed V and J ends, which lost 4 bases and 8 bases, there was a span of 12 bases. This CDR3 region has 13 residues. Germline CDR1 and CDR2: SEHNR and FQNEAQ (reference sequence). The DNA of the CDR3 is TGTGCCAGCAGCTCCTGGGCAGCCGATGAGCAGTTCTTC. This codes for CASSSWAADEQFF.